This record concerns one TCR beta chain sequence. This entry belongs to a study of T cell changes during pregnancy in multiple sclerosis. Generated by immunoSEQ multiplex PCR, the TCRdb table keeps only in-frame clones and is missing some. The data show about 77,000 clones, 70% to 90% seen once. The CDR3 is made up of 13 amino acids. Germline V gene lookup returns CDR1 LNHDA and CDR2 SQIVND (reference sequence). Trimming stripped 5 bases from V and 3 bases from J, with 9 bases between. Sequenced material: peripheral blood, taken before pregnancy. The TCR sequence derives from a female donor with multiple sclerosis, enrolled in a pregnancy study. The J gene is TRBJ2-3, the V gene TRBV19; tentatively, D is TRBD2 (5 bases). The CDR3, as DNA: TGTGCCAGTAGTGGCGGGCGGACAGATACGCAGTATTTT. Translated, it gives CASSGGRTDTQYF.